This TCR beta chain is from a study of a mutant IDH1 vaccine in newly diagnosed glioma. Whole-study context: Therapy received beforehand was radiotherapy, temozolomide, or both, with most patients given both.

Concerning this clone itself: The target antigen is unknown.

Trimming shortened V by 0 bases and J by 2 bases, and 19 bases separated the two germline ends. Looked up from germline, CDR1 is GTSNPN and CDR2 is SVGIG (reference sequence). The CDR3 has 18 residues. Clones were read by immunoSEQ multiplex PCR, and TCRdb kept only the in-frame ones, dropping some. The sample yields about 32,000 clones, about four fifths seen once. Regarding time point: week 35, safety follow-up. Each vaccine dose was 300 ug of mutant IDH1 20-mer peptide, with topical imiquimod. Patients in the study were vaccinated eight times, receiving shots in weeks 1, 3, 5, 7, 11, 15, 19 and 23.

This clonotype was obtained from a woman between 18 and 29 years old with glioma. The sequencing used PBMCs, collected from a glioma patient whose treatment included an IDH1 peptide vaccine. The chain couples TRBV30 to TRBJ2-2; TRBD2 is a possible D gene (5 bases). CDR3: CAWSVRSRRTGNTGELFF. CDR3 in DNA: TGTGCCTGGAGTGTACGGTCACGACGGACTGGTAACACCGGGGAGCTGTTTTTT.